The 28 T cell receptor beta chains below all came from one sample that was sequenced in a study of T cell responses to AZD1222 COVID-19 vaccine. Some clones are missing from TCRdb's copy, which holds only in-frame ones; the method was immunoSEQ multiplex PCR. The sample holds under 100,000 clones, approximately 90% seen once. The input for sequencing was peripheral blood, taken on day 0 of AZD1222 vaccination. Receptors originate from an adult in good health.

This clone showed up just a few times. This chain joins TRBV3-1 (or the pseudogene TRBV3-2) and TRBJ1-6; possibly TRBD1 for D (6 bases). There are 14 residues in the CDR3. V lost 5 bases to trimming and J lost 9 bases, with 14 bases between them. Per germline, CDR1 LGHDT and CDR2 YNNKEL (reference sequence). As DNA, the CDR3 is TGTGCCAGCAGCTCTTACAGGGATGGTTCACCCCTCCACTTT. Its protein is CASSSYRDGSPLHF.

This chain connects TRBV19 to TRBJ1-5; D is perhaps TRBD1 (6 bases). CDR3 size: 17 residues. Deletions cut 3 bases from V and 0 bases from J, with 15 bases between. Germline CDR1 reads LNHDA; CDR2 reads SQIVND (reference sequence). The CDR3 reads CASSMSRGGYSNQPQHF. The CDR3 DNA is TGTGCCAGTAGTATGTCCAGGGGCGGTTATAGCAATCAGCCCCAGCATTTT. The full variable domain, rest sourced from reference TRBV19 and TRBJ1-5, is DGGITQSPKYLFRKEGQNVTLSCEQNLNHDAMYWYRQDPGQGLRLIYYSQIVNDFQKGDIAEGYSVSREKKESFPLTVTSAQKNPTAFYLCASSMSRGGYSNQPQHFGDGTRLSIL.

This clone was counted between two and nine times. The chain employs TRBV9 and TRBJ1-4, with TRBD1 matching over 8 bases. After removal of 3 bases from V and 7 bases from J, the junction contained 2 bases not matched to a gene. Germline CDR1 is SGDLS and CDR2 is YYNGEE. This CDR3 is 13 amino acids long. CDR3 protein: CASSATGVEKLFF. DNA for the CDR3: TGTGCCAGCAGCGCGACAGGGGTTGAAAAACTGTTTTTT. Variable domain in full (rest from reference TRBV9 and TRBJ1-4): DSGVTQTPKHLITATGQRVTLRCSPRSGDLSVYWYQQSLDQGLQFLIQYYNGEERAKGNILERFSAQQFPDLHSELNLSSLELGDSALYFCASSATGVEKLFFGSGTQLSVL.

The chain couples TRBV18 to TRBJ2-2; no definite D call. Germline CDR1 is KGHSH and CDR2 is LQKENI. V lost 6 bases and J 4 bases, leaving 12 bases between the germline ends. The CDR3 consists of 14 residues. CDR3 residues: CASSRILGTGELFF. CDR3 nucleotide sequence: TGTGCCAGCTCCCGAATCTTGGGCACCGGGGAGCTGTTTTTT.

This chain connects TRBV5-5 to TRBJ1-1, with D hard to call. The V end was cut by 0 bases, the J end by 1 base, with 7 bases between. CDR1 is SGHKS, CDR2 YYEKEE, per germline (reference sequence). CDR3 length: 14 residues. The CDR3 sequence: CASSLVPKNTEAFF. The DNA for the CDR3 is TGTGCCAGCAGCTTGGTTCCAAAGAACACTGAAGCTTTCTTT.

In its sample, this clone was seen once. The chain has TRBV7-9 and TRBJ2-7; no reliable D call. The CDR3 extends over 14 amino acids. The germline V and J ends were trimmed by 0 bases and 6 bases, with 12 bases remaining between them. Germline V CDR1 and CDR2: SEHNR, FQNEAQ (reference sequence). CDR3 in amino acids: CASSLAGIGVEQYF. In DNA form, the CDR3 reads TGTGCCAGCAGCTTAGCTGGTATAGGAGTCGAGCAGTACTTC.

The V and J genes are TRBV7-8 and TRBJ2-3; possible D gene TRBD1, 5 bases. Trimming pared 2 bases from V and 3 bases from J, leaving 12 bases between. CDR3 size: 15 residues. In germline, CDR1 is SGHVS, CDR2 FQNEAQ. DNA of the CDR3: TGTGCCAGCAGCTTATGGCAGGGTGATACAGATACGCAGTATTTT. Translated, it gives CASSLWQGDTDTQYF.

V and J are TRBV6-2 or TRBV6-3 and TRBJ2-7, with D tentatively TRBD1 (6 bases). Deletions cut 4 bases from V and 7 bases from J, with 17 bases between. The CDR3 runs 14 residues. The germline CDR1 and CDR2 sequences are MNHEY and SVGEGT. CDR3 amino acids: CASSSPTGQREQYF. In DNA form, the CDR3 reads TGTGCCAGCAGTTCCCCGACAGGACAGAGGGAGCAGTACTTC.

The chain joins TRBV2 to TRBJ2-1; 7 bases line up with TRBD2. This CDR3 has 14 residues. Trimming removed 10 bases from V and 4 bases from J; junction bases left unmatched: 10. CDR1 and CDR2 (germline): SNHLY, FYNNEI. The DNA for the CDR3 is TGTGCCACCTCCATGGGGGGGAGGTACAATGAGCAGTTCTTC. This codes for CATSMGGRYNEQFF.

Worth noting for this clone: Additional DNA sequences in this sample encode the identical CDR3. The chain combines TRBV6-5 with TRBJ1-1; 7 bases are shared with TRBD1. The germline V gene encodes CDR1 MNHEY and CDR2 SVGAGI. The junction had 5 bases not matched to a gene; V was cut back by 5 bases and J by 2 bases. This CDR3 contains 14 residues. The CDR3 DNA follows: TGTGCCAGCAGTCCCGGGACAGCAAACACTGAAGCTTTCTTT. Its translation: CASSPGTANTEAFF.

The chain uses TRBV20-1 and TRBJ2-7; no reliable D call. This CDR3 has 11 amino acids. Germline V CDR1 and CDR2: DFQATT, SNEGSKA (reference sequence). Trimming took 3 bases from V and 3 from J, leaving 6 bases between them. CDR3 sequence reads: CSARTIYEQYF. CDR3 in DNA: TGCAGTGCTAGGACAATCTACGAGCAGTACTTC.

This chain joins TRBV7-8 and TRBJ2-1; 7 nucleotides agree with TRBD1. Germline CDR1 and CDR2: SGHVS and FQNEAQ. V was pared by 5 bases and J by 2 bases, with 6 bases of the junction left unmatched. The CDR3 length is 15 residues. This chain's CDR3 is CASSTGTVAYNEQFF. CDR3 nucleotide sequence: TGTGCCAGCAGCACCGGGACAGTGGCCTACAATGAGCAGTTCTTC.

V and J are TRBV19 and TRBJ2-6, with 14 bases lining up with TRBD2. Losses at the gene ends were 5 bases for V and 2 bases for J; bases not matched to a gene: 8. CDR1 is LNHDA and CDR2 is SQIVND in the germline V gene (reference sequence). There are 19 residues in the CDR3. CDR3 in amino acids: CASSPRTSGGPAGANVLTF. DNA for the CDR3: TGTGCCAGTAGTCCACGGACTAGCGGGGGGCCCGCTGGGGCCAACGTCCTGACTTTC.

The chain combines TRBV19 with TRBJ1-1, with D possibly TRBD1 on 5 matching bases. V was pared by 3 bases and J by 1 base, with 12 bases between. The germline V gene has CDR1 LNHDA and CDR2 SQIVND (reference sequence). CDR3 size: 15 residues. The CDR3 DNA reads as TGTGCCAGTAGTATCCCCGGTGGGGCGAACACTGAAGCTTTCTTT. Protein: CASSIPGGANTEAFF.

This chain joins TRBV29-1 and TRBJ1-2, with D possibly being TRBD1 (5 bases). With 2 bases removed from V and 1 base from J, the gap between germline ends came to 11 bases. The CDR3 covers 14 residues. Looked up from germline, CDR1 is SQVTM and CDR2 is ANQGSEA. The DNA of the CDR3 is TGCAGCGTTGAACCAGGGACGGGTAACTATGGCTACACCTTC. It translates to CSVEPGTGNYGYTF.

This clone was counted only a few times. V gene TRBV18 combines with J gene TRBJ1-3; D is unresolved. Germline lookup yields CDR1 KGHSH and CDR2 LQKENI. Trimming took 0 bases from V and 0 from J, leaving 9 bases between them. The CDR3 contains 16 residues. The CDR3 loop reads CASSPPGGSSGNTIYF. Here the CDR3 DNA reads TGTGCCAGCTCACCACCGGGCGGAAGCTCTGGAAACACCATATATTTT.

The V call is TRBV30, the J call TRBJ2-2; the D is unclear. Trimming pared 2 bases from V and 4 bases from J, leaving 8 bases between. Per germline, CDR1 GTSNPN and CDR2 SVGIG (reference sequence). CDR3 length: 13 amino acids. CDR3 sequence reads: CAWSRQTTGELFF. CDR3 sequence (DNA): TGTGCCTGGAGTCGGCAGACCACCGGGGAGCTGTTTTTT.

The chain employs TRBV18 and TRBJ1-1; D gene uncertain. Deletions cut 1 base from V and 1 base from J, with 4 bases between. This CDR3 is 13 amino acids long. CDR1 is KGHSH and CDR2 is LQKENI in the germline V gene. DNA for the CDR3: TGTGCCAGCTCACCACGGGCGAACACTGAAGCTTTCTTT. Residues: CASSPRANTEAFF. The variable domain in full, with the rest retrieved from reference TRBV18 and TRBJ1-1, is NAGVMQNPRHLVRRRGQEARLRCSPMKGHSHVYWYRQLPEEGLKFMVYLQKENIIDESGMPKERFSAEFPKEGPSILRIQQVVRGDSAAYFCASSPRANTEAFFGQGTRLTVV.

The V and J genes are TRBV9 and TRBJ1-1; D is unclear. V lost 0 bases and J lost 1, with 10 bases in between. The CDR3 totals 15 residues. Looked up from germline, CDR1 is SGDLS and CDR2 is YYNGEE. The CDR3 loop reads CASSVGLMENTEAFF. CDR3 nucleotides: TGTGCCAGCAGCGTAGGGCTAATGGAGAACACTGAAGCTTTCTTT.

This chain connects TRBV2 to TRBJ2-2; 7 nucleotides agree with TRBD1. V shed 5 bases and J 0 bases; nucleotides not matched to a gene: 9. Germline V gives CDR1 SNHLY, CDR2 FYNNEI. The CDR3 runs to 17 residues. The DNA of the CDR3 is TGTGCCAGCAGTACATTACCGGGACAGCCGAACACCGGGGAGCTGTTTTTT. It specifies CASSTLPGQPNTGELFF.

The chain joins TRBV5-1 to TRBJ2-7, with a possible D match to TRBD2 (7 bases). The V end lost 4 bases, the J end lost 5 bases, and 28 bases lay between the germline ends. Germline CDR1 and CDR2: SGHRS and YFSETQ. The CDR3 runs to 18 residues. The DNA for the CDR3 is TGCGCCAGCAGCCCGCGGGGGTTCGGGGGGCGAACGGTACACGAGCAGTACTTC. Its protein product is CASSPRGFGGRTVHEQYF.

The chain employs TRBV7-2 and TRBJ2-2; 9 positions agree with TRBD2. The length of the CDR3 is 16 residues. V was pared by 5 bases and J by 4 bases, with 8 bases of the junction left unmatched. Germline values: CDR1 SGHTA, CDR2 FQGNSA. This CDR3 reads CASSPRTSVATGELFF. The CDR3 DNA reads as TGTGCCAGCAGCCCTCGGACTAGCGTGGCCACCGGGGAGCTGTTTTTT.

This clone was detected a few times. The chain uses TRBV6-5 and TRBJ2-7; perhaps TRBD2 as D (6 bases). V was cut by 2 bases and J by 1 base, with 12 bases left in between. CDR3 size: 15 residues. The germline CDR1 and CDR2 sequences are MNHEY and SVGAGI. The CDR3 region has the DNA TGTGCCAGCAGTTACAAAGTGGGGGGATCCTACGAGCAGTACTTC. As protein: CASSYKVGGSYEQYF.

The CDR3 reads CASSRLAGHGIGELFF. In DNA, the CDR3 is TGTGCCAGCAGCAGACTAGCGGGGCATGGAATCGGGGAGCTGTTTTTT. The V gene is TRBV11-2, the J gene TRBJ2-2, with 11 bases that match TRBD2. The germline V gene has CDR1 SGHAT and CDR2 FQNNGV. The CDR3 contains 16 residues. The ends lost 5 bases at V and 7 bases at J; junction bases unmatched: 9. Supplemented by reference TRBV11-2 and TRBJ2-2, the full variable domain reads EAGVAQSPRYKIIEKRQSVAFWCNPISGHATLYWYQQILGQGPKLLIQFQNNGVVDDSQLPKDRFSAERLKGVDSTLKIQPAKLEDSAVYLCASSRLAGHGIGELFFGEGSRLTVL.

The V gene is TRBV6-1, the J gene TRBJ2-4; D call uncertain. This CDR3 is 17 amino acids long. Germline V gene sequence: CDR1 MNHNS, CDR2 SASEGT. V gave up 2 bases and J gave up 0 bases, with 14 bases separating them. CDR3 nucleotides: TGTGCCAGCAGTGAATCGGGCCTTCTACTAGCCAAAAACATTCAGTACTTC. Its protein product is CASSESGLLLAKNIQYF.

A single count supports this clone. The genes are TRBV6-5 and TRBJ1-4; 7 nucleotides match TRBD1. This CDR3 comprises 15 residues. Looked up from germline, CDR1 is MNHEY and CDR2 is SVGAGI. The V segment lost 6 bases and the J segment 0 bases; nucleotides outside the gene matches: 4. The CDR3 spells CASRQTGATNEKLFF. For the CDR3, the DNA is TGTGCCAGCAGACAAACAGGGGCAACTAATGAAAAACTGTTTTTT.

This chain links TRBV4-3 with TRBJ2-1; 11 nucleotides match TRBD2. This CDR3 has 16 residues. Per germline, CDR1 LGHNA and CDR2 YSLEER. V dropped 1 base and J dropped 6; count of bases not matched to a gene: 5. In DNA form, the CDR3 reads TGCGCCAGCAGCCAAGTTACTAGCGGGGGCTCCAATGAGCAGTTCTTC. Residues: CASSQVTSGGSNEQFF.

The chain is built from TRBV6-2 or TRBV6-3 and TRBJ2-4; a weak D match, TRBD1 (6 bases). The germline gives CDR1 MNHEY, CDR2 SVGEGT. Deletions cut 5 bases from V and 0 bases from J, with 17 bases between. The CDR3 loop spans 17 amino acids. This CDR3 reads CASSRSGTPLAKNIQYF. CDR3 coding DNA: TGTGCCAGCAGTCGGTCCGGGACACCCTTAGCCAAAAACATTCAGTACTTC.